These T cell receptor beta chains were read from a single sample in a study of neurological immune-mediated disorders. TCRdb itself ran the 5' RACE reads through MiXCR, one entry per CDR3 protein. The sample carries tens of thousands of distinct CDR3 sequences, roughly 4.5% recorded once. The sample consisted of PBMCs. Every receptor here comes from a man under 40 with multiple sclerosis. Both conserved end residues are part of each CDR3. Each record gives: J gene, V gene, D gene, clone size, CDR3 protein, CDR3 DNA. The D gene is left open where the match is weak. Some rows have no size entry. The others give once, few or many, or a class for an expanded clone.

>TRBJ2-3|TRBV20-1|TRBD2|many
CSAQKRGATDTQYF
TGCAGTGCTCAAAAGCGGGGGGCGACAGATACGCAGTATTTT
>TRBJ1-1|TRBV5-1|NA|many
CASSLDSGNGAEAFF
TGCGCCAGCAGCTTGGATTCCGGGAATGGCGCTGAAGCTTTCTTT
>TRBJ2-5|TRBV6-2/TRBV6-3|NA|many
CASSPRGGRTMETQYF
TGTGCCAGCAGTCCGAGGGGGGGTAGAACAATGGAGACCCAGTACTTC
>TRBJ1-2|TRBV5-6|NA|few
CASSLGKNYGYTF
TGTGCCAGCAGCTTGGGAAAGAACTATGGCTACACCTTC
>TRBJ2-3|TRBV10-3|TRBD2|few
CAISGGTTTDTQYF
TGTGCCATCAGTGGGGGGACTACGACAGATACGCAGTATTTT
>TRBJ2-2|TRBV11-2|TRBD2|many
CASSLQRGRGTGELFF
TGTGCCAGCAGCTTACAGCGGGGGCGGGGCACCGGGGAGCTGTTTTTT
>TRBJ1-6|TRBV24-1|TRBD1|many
CATSPGGFNSPLHF
TGTGCCACCAGCCCAGGGGGCTTTAATTCACCCCTCCACTTT
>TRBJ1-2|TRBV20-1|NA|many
CSARPSGGVSYGYTF
TGCAGTGCTAGGCCCTCTGGGGGGGTTAGCTATGGCTACACCTTC
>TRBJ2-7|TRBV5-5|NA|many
CASRGTGSYEQYF
TGTGCCAGCAGGGGAACAGGGTCCTACGAGCAGTACTTC
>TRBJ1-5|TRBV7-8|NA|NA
CASSPEDSGYSNQPQHF
TGTGCCAGCAGCCCGGAGGACAGCGGTTATAGCAATCAGCCCCAGCATTTT
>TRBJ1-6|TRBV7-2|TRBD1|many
CASSADRGPHSPLNF
TGTGCCAGCAGCGCGGACAGGGGTCCTCATTCACCCCTCAACTTT
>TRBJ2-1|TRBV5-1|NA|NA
CASSLGLEGYNEQFF
TGCGCCAGCAGCTTGGGACTAGAAGGGTACAATGAGCAGTTCTTC
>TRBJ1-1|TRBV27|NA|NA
CASRKGTEAFF
TGTGCCAGCAGGAAGGGCACTGAAGCTTTCTTT
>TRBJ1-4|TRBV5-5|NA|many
CASSLGPSEKLFF
TGTGCCAGCAGCTTGGGTCCGAGTGAAAAACTGTTTTTT
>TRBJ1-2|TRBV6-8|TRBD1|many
CASSPTGVNYGYTF
TGTGCCAGCAGCCCGACAGGGGTTAACTATGGCTACACCTTC
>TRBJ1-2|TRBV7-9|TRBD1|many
CASSLGGQGGYTF
TGTGCCAGCAGCTTAGGAGGACAGGGCGGCTACACCTTC
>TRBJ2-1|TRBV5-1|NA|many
CASSLVRRREIDNEQFF
TGCGCCAGCAGCTTGGTACGCCGTAGGGAAATAGACAATGAGCAGTTCTTC
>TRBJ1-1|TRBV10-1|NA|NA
CASSEGARLNTEAFF
TGCGCCAGCAGTGAAGGAGCAAGATTGAACACTGAAGCTTTCTTT
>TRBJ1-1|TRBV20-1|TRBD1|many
CSANPGTANTEAFF
TGCAGTGCAAACCCCGGGACAGCGAACACTGAAGCTTTCTTT
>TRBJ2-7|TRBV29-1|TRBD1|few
CSVELGQGGEQYF
TGCAGCGTTGAATTGGGACAGGGCGGCGAGCAGTACTTC
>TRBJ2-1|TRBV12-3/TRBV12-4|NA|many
CASSLFGTGYNEQFF
TGTGCCAGCAGCCTTTTCGGGACGGGCTACAATGAGCAGTTCTTC
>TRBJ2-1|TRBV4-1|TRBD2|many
CASSVLAGASYNEQFF
TGCGCCAGCAGCGTTCTAGCGGGGGCCTCCTACAATGAGCAGTTCTTC
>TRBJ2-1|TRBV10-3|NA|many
CAISEHNEQFF
TGTGCCATCAGTGAGCATAATGAGCAGTTCTTC
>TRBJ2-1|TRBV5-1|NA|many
CASSLLVFYNEQFF
TGCGCCAGCAGCTTATTAGTTTTCTACAATGAGCAGTTCTTC
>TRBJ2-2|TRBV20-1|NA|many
CSASGRTGELFF
TGCAGTGCTAGCGGACGGACCGGGGAGCTGTTTTTT
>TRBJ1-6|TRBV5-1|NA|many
CASSSTRADSPLHF
TGCGCCAGCAGCTCGACCCGAGCCGATTCACCCCTCCACTTT
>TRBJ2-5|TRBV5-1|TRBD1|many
CASSGTAQETQYF
TGCGCCAGCAGCGGGACAGCCCAAGAGACCCAGTACTTC
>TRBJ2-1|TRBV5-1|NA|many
CASSSGRYNEQFF
TGCGCCAGCAGCTCCGGACGGTACAATGAGCAGTTCTTC
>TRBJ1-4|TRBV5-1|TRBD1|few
CASSWRAGTGGGKLFF
TGCGCCAGCAGCTGGAGGGCCGGGACAGGGGGCGGAAAACTGTTTTTT
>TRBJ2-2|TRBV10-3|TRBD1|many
CAISESGQVIPGELFF
TGTGCCATCAGTGAGTCAGGACAGGTGATACCCGGGGAGCTGTTTTTT